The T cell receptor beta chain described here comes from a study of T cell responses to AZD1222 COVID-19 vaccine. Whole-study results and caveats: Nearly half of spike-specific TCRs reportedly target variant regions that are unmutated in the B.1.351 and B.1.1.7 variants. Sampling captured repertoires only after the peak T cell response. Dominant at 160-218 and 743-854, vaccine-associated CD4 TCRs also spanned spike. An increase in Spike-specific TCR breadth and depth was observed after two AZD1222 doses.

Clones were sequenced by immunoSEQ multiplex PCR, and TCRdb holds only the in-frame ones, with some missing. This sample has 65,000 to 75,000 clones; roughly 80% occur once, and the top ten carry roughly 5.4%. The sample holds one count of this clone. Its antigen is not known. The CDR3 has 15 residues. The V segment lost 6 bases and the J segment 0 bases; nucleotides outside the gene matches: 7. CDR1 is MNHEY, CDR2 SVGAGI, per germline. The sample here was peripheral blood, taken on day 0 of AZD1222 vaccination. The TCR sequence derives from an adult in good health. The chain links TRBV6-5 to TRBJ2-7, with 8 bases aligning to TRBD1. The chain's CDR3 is CASRTGTGLSYEQYF. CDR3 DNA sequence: TGTGCCAGCAGAACCGGGACAGGCCTCTCCTACGAGCAGTACTTC.